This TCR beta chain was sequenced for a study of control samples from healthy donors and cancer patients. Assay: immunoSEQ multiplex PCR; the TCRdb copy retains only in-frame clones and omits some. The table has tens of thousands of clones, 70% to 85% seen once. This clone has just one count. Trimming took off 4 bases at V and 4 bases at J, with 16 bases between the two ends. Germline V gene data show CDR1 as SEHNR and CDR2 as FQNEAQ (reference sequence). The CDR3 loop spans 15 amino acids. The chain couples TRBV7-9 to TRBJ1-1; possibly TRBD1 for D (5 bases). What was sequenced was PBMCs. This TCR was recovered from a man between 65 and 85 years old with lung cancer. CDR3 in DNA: TGTGCCAGCAGCTCCCGCCGGGGGGGGGTCACTGAAGCTTTCTTT. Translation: CASSSRRGGVTEAFF.